One and the same sample provided the 22 T cell receptor beta chains below, sequenced in a study of shared clonotypes between healthy human individuals (dated by TCRdb to the early 2020s). To prepare the library, the immunoSEQ multiplex PCR assay was applied. TCRdb re-hosts the immuneACCESS table, in-frame sequences only. Its copies lack some clones; in the studies checked, an unresolved V gene accounts for under half of them, and the cause for the rest is not known. The sample table records some 2,400,000 clones; around 95% of these occur just once. The ten largest clones add up to 0.13% of the sample. The sequenced sample was naive CD4+ T cells sorted from blood. In light of the paper, this sample's cell subset or site label describes: CD45RA+ positively selected. The receptors stem from a man between 18 and 35 years old in good health.

The V and J genes are TRBV5-1 and TRBJ1-5; D is ambiguous. V was shortened by 3 bases and J by 7 bases, with 11 bases between the two germline ends. Germline CDR1 reads SGHRS; CDR2 reads YFSETQ. The CDR3 loop spans 13 amino acids. CDR3 in amino acids: CASSSGYNQPQHF. In DNA form, the CDR3 reads TGCGCCAGCAGCTCGGGATACAACCAGCCCCAGCATTTT.

The chain uses TRBV30 and TRBJ1-5, with D possibly matching TRBD1 (6 bases). The CDR3 totals 16 residues. The germline gives CDR1 GTSNPN, CDR2 SVGIG (reference sequence). V was pared by 2 bases and J by 1 base, with 15 bases between. Here the CDR3 reads CAWSPPGGKSNQPQHF. CDR3 in DNA: TGTGCCTGGAGTCCCCCCGGGGGCAAGAGCAATCAGCCCCAGCATTTT.

The gene calls are TRBV19 and TRBJ1-4; a possible D gene is TRBD1 (6 bases). Germline assignment: CDR1 LNHDA and CDR2 SQIVND (reference sequence). CDR3 size: 15 residues. V lost 6 bases to trimming and J lost 6 bases, with 17 bases between them. The CDR3 bases are TGTGCCAGTAGAGGACAGACCTTGGGGGATGAAAAACTGTTTTTT. Protein: CASRGQTLGDEKLFF. Looking up the rest from reference TRBV19 and TRBJ1-4 gives the full variable domain: DGGITQSPKYLFRKEGQNVTLSCEQNLNHDAMYWYRQDPGQGLRLIYYSQIVNDFQKGDIAEGYSVSREKKESFPLTVTSAQKNPTAFYLCASRGQTLGDEKLFFGSGTQLSVL.

The DNA for the CDR3 is TGTGCCAGCAGCGTAGGGGTTTGGGAACTCTCCTACAATGAGCAGTTCTTC. Protein: CASSVGVWELSYNEQFF. The rearrangement uses TRBV9 and TRBJ2-1; D not certain. This CDR3 has 17 residues. Germline CDR1 reads SGDLS; CDR2 reads YYNGEE. V lost 0 bases, J lost 0 bases, and 13 bases lay in between.

The chain links TRBV29-1 to TRBJ1-1; 7 bases agree with TRBD1. Germline CDR1 is SQVTM and CDR2 is ANQGSEA. The CDR3 consists of 10 residues. The trim removed 6 bases at V and 7 bases at J, leaving 2 bases unmatched. The CDR3 region is CSVRTGEAFF. Written as DNA, the CDR3 is TGCAGCGTCCGGACAGGTGAAGCTTTCTTT. The variable domain in full, completed from reference TRBV29-1 and TRBJ1-1, reads SAVISQKPSRDICQRGTSLTIQCQVDSQVTMMFWYRQQPGQSLTLIATANQGSEATYESGFVIDKFPISRPNLTFSTLTVSNMSPEDSSIYLCSVRTGEAFFGQGTRLTVV.

As regards this clone: Other DNA variants within this sample encode the same CDR3. This chain uses TRBV28 with TRBJ2-3; D is tentatively TRBD1 or TRBD2 (5 bases each). This CDR3 is built from 12 residues. Per the germline V gene, CDR1 is MDHEN and CDR2 is SYDVKM. V was clipped by 5 bases and J by 6 bases, with 9 bases between them. The CDR3 spells CASSLRGDTQYF. CDR3 DNA: TGTGCCAGCAGTCTTCGGGGCGATACGCAGTATTTT.

V usage is TRBV30 and J usage is TRBJ2-3; 7 nucleotides line up with TRBD2. The V and J ends lost 2 bases and 4 bases, in that order; junction bases with no gene match: 15. The germline V gene encodes CDR1 GTSNPN and CDR2 SVGIG (reference sequence). The CDR3 has 17 residues. CDR3 protein: CAWSLGITSGDSDTQYF. The CDR3 DNA is TGTGCCTGGAGTCTTGGGATAACGAGCGGGGATTCAGATACGCAGTATTTT. Looking up the rest from reference TRBV30 and TRBJ2-3 gives the full variable domain: SQTIHQWPATLVQPVGSPLSLECTVEGTSNPNLYWYRQAAGRGLQLLFYSVGIGQISSEVPQNLSASRPQDRQFILSSKKLLLSDSGFYLCAWSLGITSGDSDTQYFGPGTRLTVL.

Worth noting for this clone: Germline is not matched at one junction end, which may reflect a read error. The chain uses TRBV30 and TRBJ1-1, with TRBD1 as a possible D gene (5 bases). Per germline, CDR1 GTSNPN and CDR2 SVGIG (reference sequence). The CDR3 consists of 12 residues. DNA of the CDR3: TGTGCCTGGAGTGTAGTCAGGGCTGAGGCTTTCTTT. Translating it yields CAWSVVRAEAFF.

The chain combines TRBV5-1 with TRBJ2-5; no firm D call. Trimming removed 4 bases from V and 2 bases from J, with 12 bases in between. Germline CDR1 is SGHRS and CDR2 is YFSETQ. The CDR3 sequence is 14 residues long. The CDR3, as DNA: TGCGCCAGCAGCCGGACGGGTGTTCAAGAGACCCAGTACTTC. Protein: CASSRTGVQETQYF.

The V and J genes are TRBV7-2 and TRBJ2-3; D is unclear. CDR1 SGHTA and CDR2 FQGNSA come from the germline V gene. The CDR3 is 13 amino acids. V gave up 5 bases and J gave up 7 bases, with 13 bases separating them. CDR3 protein: CASSLLLTNTQYF. The CDR3 DNA sequence: TGTGCCAGCAGCCTTCTCTTAACCAATACGCAGTATTTT.

The chain joins TRBV9 to TRBJ2-3; tentatively, D is TRBD1 (5 bases). CDR1 and CDR2 (germline): SGDLS, YYNGEE. CDR3 size: 16 residues. V was cut by 4 bases and J by 1 base, with 16 bases left in between. Here the CDR3 DNA reads TGTGCCAGCAGCACCTACGAAGGGGCCCGCACAGATACGCAGTATTTT. Translation gives CASSTYEGARTDTQYF.

This sequence joins TRBV5-4 and TRBJ1-1; D may be TRBD1 (6 bases). The CDR3 sequence is 13 residues long. V shed 4 bases and J shed 1 base, with 8 bases lying between them. Germline V gives CDR1 SGHNT, CDR2 YYREEE (reference sequence). The CDR3 DNA follows: TGTGCCAGCAGCATGACAGGGAACACTGAAGCTTTCTTT. Protein sequence: CASSMTGNTEAFF.

The rearrangement joins TRBV30 to TRBJ1-5, with 9 nucleotides matching TRBD1. This CDR3 contains 14 residues. With V trimmed by 3 bases and J by 7 bases, 7 bases remained unmatched. The germline V gene has CDR1 GTSNPN and CDR2 SVGIG (reference sequence). In DNA form, the CDR3 reads TGTGCCTGGAGGTCGGGACAGGGCGGGCAGCCCCAGCATTTT. It specifies CAWRSGQGGQPQHF.

The gene calls are TRBV11-2 and TRBJ2-5; the match to TRBD2 covers 10 bases. Looked up from germline, CDR1 is SGHAT and CDR2 is FQNNGV. J was trimmed by 0 bases and V by 2 bases; bases with no gene match: 6. The CDR3 length is 17 residues. The CDR3 DNA reads as TGTGCCAGCAGCTTAACTGGTAGCGGGGGGTACCAAGAGACCCAGTACTTC. Protein product: CASSLTGSGGYQETQYF.

J is TRBJ1-3 and V is TRBV15, with D hard to call. Germline values: CDR1 LNHNV, CDR2 YYDKDF (reference sequence). V was pared by 3 bases and J by 0 bases, with 9 bases between. CDR3 length: 15 amino acids. The CDR3 nucleotides read TGTGCCACCAGCAGTCGACGGGTCTCTGGAAACACCATATATTTT. This encodes CATSSRRVSGNTIYF.

The J gene is TRBJ2-1, the V gene TRBV5-1; TRBD1 aligns across 9 bases. The ends lost 4 bases at V and 3 bases at J; junction bases unmatched: 2. CDR3 length equals 14 residues. CDR1 is SGHRS and CDR2 is YFSETQ in the germline V gene. The CDR3 sequence: CASSAGQGYNEQFF. CDR3 in DNA: TGCGCCAGCAGCGCGGGACAGGGCTACAATGAGCAGTTCTTC.

This rearrangement joins TRBV6-5 to TRBJ1-1; D not certain. CDR1 is MNHEY and CDR2 is SVGAGI in the germline V gene. CDR3 length: 16 amino acids. Deletions cut 2 bases from V and 0 bases from J, with 13 bases between. CDR3 in amino acids: CASSYDPGPVNTEAFF. CDR3 in DNA: TGTGCCAGCAGTTACGATCCCGGCCCCGTGAACACTGAAGCTTTCTTT.

The chain combines TRBV30 with TRBJ2-1, with 9 bases lining up with TRBD1. This CDR3 is 15 amino acids long. After removal of 4 bases from V and 4 bases from J, the junction contained 8 bases not matched to a gene. Germline assignment: CDR1 GTSNPN and CDR2 SVGIG (reference sequence). The chain's CDR3 is CAWMISGQGYNEQFF. Here the CDR3 DNA reads TGTGCCTGGATGATCTCAGGACAGGGGTACAATGAGCAGTTCTTC.

Details on this clone: Other DNA sequences in this sample translate to the same CDR3. The rearrangement joins TRBV6-1 to TRBJ2-7; the D is unclear. The CDR3 extends over 12 amino acids. V was shortened by 1 base and J by 4 bases, with 5 bases between the two germline ends. CDR1 is MNHNS, CDR2 SASEGT, per germline. DNA for the CDR3: TGTGCCAGCAGTGAAGGAAAGTACGAGCAGTACTTC. It codes for CASSEGKYEQYF.

V is TRBV5-1 and J is TRBJ2-3, with 8 positions matching TRBD2. Losses at the gene ends were 0 bases for V and 5 bases for J; bases not matched to a gene: 5. CDR1 is SGHRS and CDR2 is YFSETQ in the germline V gene. The CDR3 sequence is 15 residues long. CDR3 protein: CASSLAAGGEDTQYF. The CDR3 nucleotides are TGCGCCAGCAGCTTGGCCGCGGGGGGAGAAGATACGCAGTATTTT.

The V and J genes are TRBV5-1 and TRBJ1-1; D possibly corresponds to TRBD1 (6 bases). V was shortened by 5 bases and J by 4 bases, with 15 bases between the two germline ends. Germline CDR1 reads SGHRS; CDR2 reads YFSETQ. This CDR3 contains 14 residues. The chain's CDR3 is CASRETGGGTEAFF. DNA of the CDR3: TGCGCCAGCAGGGAGACAGGTGGCGGCACTGAAGCTTTCTTT.

The sample holds one count of this clone. The rearrangement uses TRBV29-1 and TRBJ1-3, with 8 bases lining up with TRBD1. V shed 5 bases, J shed 3 bases, and the junction held 6 bases outside the gene matches. This CDR3 comprises 14 residues. CDR1 is SQVTM and CDR2 is ANQGSEA in the germline V gene. The CDR3 here is CSVRTGSDGNTIYF. The CDR3 DNA is TGCAGCGTTCGGACAGGGTCGGATGGAAACACCATATATTTT.